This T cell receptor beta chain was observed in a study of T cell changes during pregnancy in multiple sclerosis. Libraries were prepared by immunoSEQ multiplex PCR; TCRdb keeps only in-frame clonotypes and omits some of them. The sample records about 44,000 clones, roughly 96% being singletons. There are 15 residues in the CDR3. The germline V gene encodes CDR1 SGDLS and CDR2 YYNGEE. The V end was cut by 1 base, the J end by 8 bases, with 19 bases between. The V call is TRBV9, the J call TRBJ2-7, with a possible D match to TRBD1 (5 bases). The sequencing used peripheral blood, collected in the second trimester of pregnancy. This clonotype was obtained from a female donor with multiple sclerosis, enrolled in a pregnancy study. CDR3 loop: CASSVYDSEPTQQYF. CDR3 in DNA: TGTGCCAGCAGCGTATACGACAGCGAGCCTACGCAGCAGTACTTC. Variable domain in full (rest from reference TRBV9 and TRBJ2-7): DSGVTQTPKHLITATGQRVTLRCSPRSGDLSVYWYQQSLDQGLQFLIQYYNGEERAKGNILERFSAQQFPDLHSELNLSSLELGDSALYFCASSVYDSEPTQQYFGPGTRLTVT.